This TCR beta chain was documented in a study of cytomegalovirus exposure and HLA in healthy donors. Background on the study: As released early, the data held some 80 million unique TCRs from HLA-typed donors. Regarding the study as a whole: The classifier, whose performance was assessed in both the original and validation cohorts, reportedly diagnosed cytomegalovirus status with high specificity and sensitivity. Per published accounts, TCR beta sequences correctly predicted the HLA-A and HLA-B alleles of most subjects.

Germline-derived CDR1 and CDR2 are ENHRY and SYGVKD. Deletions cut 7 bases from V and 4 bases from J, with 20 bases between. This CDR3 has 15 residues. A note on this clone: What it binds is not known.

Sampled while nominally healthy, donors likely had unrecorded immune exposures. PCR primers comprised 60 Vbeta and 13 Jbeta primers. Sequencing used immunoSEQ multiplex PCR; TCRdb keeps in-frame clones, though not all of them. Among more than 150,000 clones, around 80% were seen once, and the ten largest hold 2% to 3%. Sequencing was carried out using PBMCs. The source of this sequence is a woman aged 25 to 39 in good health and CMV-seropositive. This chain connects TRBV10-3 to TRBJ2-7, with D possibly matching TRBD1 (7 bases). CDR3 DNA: TGTGCCATCACTACCCAGACCCCAGGGGGGTACGAGCAGTACTTC. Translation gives CAITTQTPGGYEQYF.